This T cell receptor beta chain was sequenced for a study of blood T cell repertoires in COVID-19. Study background: Acute-phase and convalescent COVID-19 samples originated in the United States, Italy and Spain. PBMCs, B-cell-depleted T cells, or T cells provided the cDNA or gDNA that made up the material.

Germline CDR1 reads ENHRY; CDR2 reads SYGVKD. J lost 0 bases, V lost 10 bases, and 7 bases had no gene match. The length of the CDR3 is 14 residues. Authors' methods: By means of reference gene primer amplification, nucleated cell counts were estimated. Some clones are missing from TCRdb's copy, which holds only in-frame ones; the method was immunoSEQ multiplex PCR. V, J and clone size are those of that table, while D and trimming were read from the DNA. The sample lists 120,000 or so clones; over 65% were seen once. The specimen was peripheral blood. The TCR comes from a woman in her sixties or seventies with acute or convalescent COVID-19. V and J are TRBV10-3 and TRBJ2-3, with 7 bases fitting TRBD1. CDR3 nucleotides: TGTGCCACGGGACAGCAGACTAGCACAGATACGCAGTATTTT. Amino acid sequence: CATGQQTSTDTQYF.